Below, 6 T cell receptor beta chains from the same sample are listed, as sequenced in a study of T-cell memory formation after mild COVID-19. TCRdb analysed the 5' RACE reads with MiXCR anew, one entry per CDR3 protein. The sample carries some 210,000 distinct CDR3 sequences, around 30% recorded once. Sequencing was done on a sample of PBMCs or a T cell subset sorted from them (not recorded which). The origin of the receptors is an adult woman who had mild COVID-19 (a few samples of this study predate the infection). Cell type and time point are not known.

The J gene is TRBJ2-1, the V gene TRBV28; 12 bases agree with TRBD2. V lost 4 bases and J lost 2; bases outside the gene matches: 6. The CDR3 is 17 amino acids. CDR1 and CDR2 (germline): MDHEN, SYDVKM. In nucleotides, the CDR3 is TGTGCCAGCAGTTCGACTAGCGGGAGCAGGGCCTACAATGAGCAGTTCTTC. Protein product: CASSSTSGSRAYNEQFF.

V gene TRBV24-1 combines with J gene TRBJ2-1; 8 positions agree with TRBD2. V shed 4 bases, J shed 6 bases, and the junction held 13 bases outside the gene matches. Germline-derived CDR1 and CDR2 are KGHDR and SFDVKD. The CDR3 length is 17 residues. The CDR3 bases are TGTGCCACCAGTGAACATACTAGCGGACCTTGGGGCAATGAGCAGTTCTTC. Protein: CATSEHTSGPWGNEQFF.

This chain joins TRBV6-2 or TRBV6-3 and TRBJ2-1, with TRBD2 matching over 8 bases. Germline trimming cut 7 bases from V and 8 bases from J; bases unmatched to any gene: 4. In germline, CDR1 is MNHEY, CDR2 SVGEGT. CDR3 length equals 12 residues. CDR3 bases: TGTGCCAGCACCACGGGGGGGGATGAGCAGTTCTTC. It translates to CASTTGGDEQFF.

This chain joins TRBV30 and TRBJ2-7; TRBD2 matches at 8 bases. Trimming at V came to 1 base and at J to 5 bases, leaving 13 bases not matched to a gene. The CDR3 consists of 16 residues. Looked up from germline, CDR1 is GTSNPN and CDR2 is SVGIG (reference sequence). CDR3 sequence (DNA): TGTGCCTGGAGTGCTCAAAGGGGACTAGTACGAAACGAGCAGTACTTC. This codes for CAWSAQRGLVRNEQYF. The full variable domain, in which reference TRBV30 and TRBJ2-7 provide the parts outside the CDR3, is SQTIHQWPATLVQPVGSPLSLECTVEGTSNPNLYWYRQAAGRGLQLLFYSVGIGQISSEVPQNLSASRPQDRQFILSSKKLLLSDSGFYLCAWSAQRGLVRNEQYFGPGTRLTVT.

This chain joins TRBV6-6 and TRBJ2-7; 10 positions match TRBD1. V was clipped by 6 bases and J by 2 bases; unmatched bases: 7. Germline V gives CDR1 MNHNY, CDR2 SVGAGI (reference sequence). CDR3 size: 15 residues. For the CDR3, the DNA is TGTGCCAGCAGAACGACAGGGGGCGATGCCTACGAGCAGTACTTC. This codes for CASRTTGGDAYEQYF.

This clonotype was detected only a few times. The V call is TRBV7-9, the J call TRBJ2-2; unclear D gene. Germline V gene lookup returns CDR1 SEHNR and CDR2 FQNEAQ (reference sequence). The germline V and J ends were trimmed by 5 bases and 6 bases, with 10 bases remaining between them. The CDR3 loop spans 13 amino acids. CDR3 in DNA: TGTGCCAGCAGCCCGGTGTACCCCGGGGAGCTGTTTTTT. This translates into CASSPVYPGELFF. Together with reference TRBV7-9 and TRBJ2-2, the CDR3 gives the full variable domain: DTGVSQNPRHKITKRGQNVTFRCDPISEHNRLYWYRQTLGQGPEFLTYFQNEAQLEKSRLLSDRFSAERPKGSFSTLEIQRTEQGDSAMYLCASSPVYPGELFFGEGSRLTVL.